This T cell receptor beta chain was retrieved from a study of T cell repertoires in cytomegalovirus infection. Study at large: It was recently identified HLA-C-restricted and well-studied HLA-B-restricted CMV epitopes that the study used. It can be stated that public TCR beta signatures indicated CMV infection as well as a matching HLA type. Broader study findings: Cumulative public TCR beta family frequency identified carriers of CMV plus the relevant HLA. Within the response measured ex vivo, HLA-C-restricted CMV-specific TCR beta clonotypes were dominant.

On this clonotype: Its target is unknown.

TCRdb processed the reads anew with MiXCR; each CDR3 protein has one entry. The repertoire holds a few hundred thousand distinct CDR3 sequences, with around 30% as singletons. The receptor was isolated from a human donor in good health (CMV status not recorded). Some clones in this sample may be carry-over from other donors' samples. Material: cultured PBMCs, obtained from culture after CMV antigen stimulation.

The DNA for the CDR3 is TGTGCCAGCAGCCCCCCTCGGGGCCTTTCGGGCTACACCTTC. As protein: CASSPPRGLSGYTF. The chain combines TRBV12-3 or TRBV12-4 with TRBJ1-2; maybe TRBD1 (5 bases). The CDR3 covers 14 residues. Trimming left V 6 bases short and J 8 bases short, with 19 bases between.